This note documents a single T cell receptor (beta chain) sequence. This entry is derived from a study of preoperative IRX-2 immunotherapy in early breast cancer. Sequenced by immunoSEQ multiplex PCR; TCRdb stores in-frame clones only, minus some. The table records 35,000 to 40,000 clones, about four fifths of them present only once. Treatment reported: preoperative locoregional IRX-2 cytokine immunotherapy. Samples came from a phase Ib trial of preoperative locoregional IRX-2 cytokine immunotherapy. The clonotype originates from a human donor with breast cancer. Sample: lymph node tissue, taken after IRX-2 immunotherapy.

CDR3 amino acids: CASSLDAGQVNEKLFF. Here the CDR3 DNA reads TGCGCCAGCAGCTTGGATGCGGGACAGGTTAATGAAAAACTGTTTTTT. J is TRBJ1-4 and V is TRBV5-1; TRBD1 matches at 8 bases. The CDR3 extends over 16 amino acids. Germline CDR1 is SGHRS and CDR2 is YFSETQ. J gave up 4 bases and V 0 bases, and 5 bases lay outside the gene matches.